The 11 T cell receptor beta chains in this list originate from one sample, sequenced in a study of T cells in Graves' hyperthyroidism and ophthalmopathy. Amplification yielded TCR beta CDR3 regions, with RNA transcripts as the source. First-round RT-PCR with HTBI primers amplified the TCR CDR3 region. TCRdb fed the multiplex PCR reads into MiXCR, producing one record per CDR3 protein. This table has fewer than 400,000 distinct CDR3 sequences, roughly 25% appearing once. The sequencing input was blood. All receptors come from a man aged 50-59 years with Graves' hyperthyroidism.

This clonotype has a count of ten or more. V and J are TRBV2 and TRBJ2-1; the match to TRBD2 covers 9 bases. The V segment lost 3 bases and the J segment 7 bases; nucleotides outside the gene matches: 13. Germline CDR1 SNHLY, CDR2 FYNNEI. The CDR3 extends over 17 amino acids. The CDR3 region is CASSDLLPGLAWNEQFF. DNA of the CDR3: TGTGCCAGCAGTGACCTTCTCCCGGGACTAGCATGGAATGAGCAGTTCTTC. The full variable domain, completed using reference TRBV2 and TRBJ2-1, is EPEVTQTPSHQVTQMGQEVILRCVPISNHLYFYWYRQILGQKVEFLVSFYNNEISEKSEIFDDQFSVERPDGSNFTLKIRSTKLEDSAMYFCASSDLLPGLAWNEQFFGPGTRLTVL.

In this sample, this clonotype turned up once. The chain couples TRBV7-9 to TRBJ1-1; tentatively, D is TRBD1 (5 bases). Deletions cut 1 base from V and 0 bases from J, with 15 bases between. Looked up from germline, CDR1 is SEHNR and CDR2 is FQNEAQ (reference sequence). The CDR3 spans 17 residues. The CDR3 protein is CASSLVGTLGMNTEAFF. CDR3 DNA: TGTGCCAGCAGCTTAGTTGGGACGCTCGGCATGAACACTGAAGCTTTCTTT.

V usage is TRBV18 and J usage is TRBJ2-3; TRBD2 matches 10 bases. V lost 4 bases to trimming and J lost 10 bases; unmatched junction nucleotides: 11. The germline gives CDR1 KGHSH, CDR2 LQKENI. The CDR3 spans 15 residues. The CDR3 protein is CASSRGLAGAQAQYF. The DNA of the CDR3 is TGTGCCAGCTCACGCGGGCTAGCGGGGGCCCAAGCGCAGTATTTT.

This clonotype has just a few counts. V and J are TRBV7-2 and TRBJ1-2; TRBD1 matches at 10 bases. V lost 0 bases, J lost 3 bases, and 1 base stayed unmatched. CDR1 and CDR2 from the germline V gene are SGHTA and FQGNSA. The CDR3 runs to 15 residues. The CDR3 DNA reads as TGTGCCAGCAGCTTAGCCGGACAGGGGGACTATGGCTACACCTTC. Encoded protein: CASSLAGQGDYGYTF.

This clonotype was detected a few times. V is TRBV7-9 and J is TRBJ2-2; D call uncertain. V gave up 1 base and J gave up 1 base, with 4 bases separating them. Germline lookup yields CDR1 SEHNR and CDR2 FQNEAQ (reference sequence). This CDR3 region has 14 residues. The CDR3 loop reads CASSLDQNTGELFF. CDR3 in DNA: TGTGCCAGCAGCTTAGATCAGAACACCGGGGAGCTGTTTTTT.

This clonotype was observed at least ten times. This chain links TRBV2 with TRBJ1-1; no definite D call. This CDR3 comprises 14 residues. Trimming stripped 6 bases from V and 1 base from J, with 12 bases between. The germline gives CDR1 SNHLY, CDR2 FYNNEI. The CDR3 spells CASREGSENTEAFF. CDR3 nucleotides: TGTGCCAGCAGGGAGGGCAGCGAGAACACTGAAGCTTTCTTT.

A note on this clonotype: Given a much more abundant clone one base away, this may be a read error. The chain couples TRBV7-9 to TRBJ2-1, with D possibly being TRBD2 (6 bases). This CDR3 region has 14 residues. Germline V CDR1 and CDR2: SEHNR, FQNEAQ (reference sequence). DNA for the CDR3: TGTGCCAGCAGGGGACTCAACTCGGGCAATGAGCGGTTCTTC. Amino acid sequence: CASRGLNSGNERFF.

This clonotype was seen repeatedly, ten times or more. The rearrangement links TRBV29-1 to TRBJ1-1; TRBD1 aligns across 12 bases. Trimming cost V 1 base and J 1 base; bases outside gene matches: 4. Per the germline V gene, CDR1 is SQVTM and CDR2 is ANQGSEA. The CDR3 spans 16 residues. Here the CDR3 DNA reads TGCAGCGTTGAAGGGGACAGGGGGCGACGGAACACTGAAGCTTTCTTT. Protein: CSVEGDRGRRNTEAFF.

This clonotype showed up just a few times. The chain combines TRBV6-1 with TRBJ1-1; a weak D match, TRBD1 (5 bases). This CDR3 contains 16 residues. The germline V gene encodes CDR1 MNHNS and CDR2 SASEGT. Trimming pared 5 bases from V and 0 bases from J, leaving 16 bases between. The CDR3 nucleotides are TGTGCCAGCAGTCCCCCTTCAGGGAGCTTGAACACTGAAGCTTTCTTT. It specifies CASSPPSGSLNTEAFF.

This clonotype was counted between two and nine times. The gene calls are TRBV3-1 and TRBJ1-1; 11 nucleotides agree with TRBD1. This CDR3 has 13 amino acids. V shed 3 bases, J shed 12 bases, and the junction held 6 bases outside the gene matches. The germline gives CDR1 LGHDT, CDR2 YNNKEL (reference sequence). CDR3 residues: CASSQTGDRGTFF. In nucleotides, the CDR3 is TGTGCCAGCAGCCAGACGGGGGACAGGGGGACTTTCTTT.

Ten or more counts support this clonotype. The V gene is TRBV30, the J gene TRBJ1-2; a possible D gene is TRBD1 (5 bases). Looked up from germline, CDR1 is GTSNPN and CDR2 is SVGIG (reference sequence). Between the trimmed V and J ends, which lost 0 bases and 5 bases, there was a span of 7 bases. The CDR3 has 12 residues. Here the CDR3 reads CAWSVTVYGYTF. DNA for the CDR3: TGTGCCTGGAGTGTGACAGTGTATGGCTACACCTTC.